Detailed here is one TCR beta chain. Its antigen is not known. The repertoire was sequenced with immunoSEQ multiplex PCR; TCRdb's copy has only in-frame clones and lacks some. The repertoire consists of 120,000 or so clones, with more than 90% occurring once and the leading ten covering 0.02% to 0.025%. This entry belongs to a study of human thymus T cells. Study conclusions and caveats: Thymic repertoires of unrelated individuals were reported in related research to overlap highly. Gene usage for V and J segments appeared biased in thymic and blood repertoires.

Resections were taken during corrective heart surgery, and the thymus tissue came from these. Trimming left V 3 bases short and J 2 bases short, with 16 bases between. The germline gives CDR1 SGHNT, CDR2 YYREEE (reference sequence). The CDR3 loop spans 16 amino acids. The J gene is TRBJ2-3, the V gene TRBV5-4; D might be TRBD2 (6 bases). This TCR derives from a boy under two years old with a congenital heart defect but otherwise immunologically healthy. Sequencing used thymus tissue. CDR3 sequence: CASSWRPGGLTDTQYF. The CDR3 DNA is TGTGCCAGCAGCTGGCGGCCCGGGGGTCTCACAGATACGCAGTATTTT.